This TCR beta chain originates from a study of blood T cell repertoires in COVID-19 (TCRdb year 2020). Study-wide context: The collaborator samples originated in the United States, Italy and Spain and spanned the acute and convalescent phases of COVID-19. The repertoires were released in a freely available public database meant as a resource for research on the immune response to SARS-CoV-2. Nearly every sample came with metadata listing a de-identified subject ID, COVID-19 status, age in years and sex. Samples came from the ongoing ImmuneRACE study (first 160 participants) plus 1,254 subjects from 6 global collaborators. The dataset comprised deeply sampled blood TCRbeta repertoires from subjects exposed to, actively infected with, or recovered from COVID-19. The prospective study material was composed of cDNA or gDNA derived from T cells, B-cell-depleted T cells, or PBMCs. HLA class I and class II types, where available, came from metadata supplied by the sample provider rather than from assay-based typing.

On this clone itself: The antigen it binds to is not known. No per-base quality is available; no much larger clone lies one base away.

The immunoSEQ Assay, a bias-controlled multiplex PCR, was used to amplify TCRbeta CDR3 regions from genomic DNA. As for the authors' bioinformatics: The number of nucleated cells in each sample was estimated by amplification of reference gene primers within the assay. To quantify the absolute abundance of each unique TCRbeta CDR3 rearrangement, sequence reads were collapsed and filtered. For each sample, productive Simpson clonality was calculated by taking the square root of Simpson's diversity index across productive rearrangements. TCRdb holds this immuneACCESS table with in-frame rearrangements only. Some clones are missing; in checked studies, unresolved V genes explain under half, and the rest has no known cause. V and J calls plus clone size are reproduced from that table; the DNA served to infer D and trimming. In all, the sample holds some 80,000 clones, and more than 75% of those were seen once. The ten largest account for 20% of the sample.

Collaborating institutions collected whole blood in K2EDTA tubes following their own protocols. For TCRbeta analysis, collaborators shipped samples as frozen whole blood, isolated PBMCs, or DNA extracted from either of those sample types. Results and caveats for the whole study, not just this receptor: The quantity of clinical and demographic metadata differed by source and by participant and was supplied without curation.

This receptor was identified in a woman over 75 with active or convalescent COVID-19. Specimen: peripheral blood.

The nucleotide sequence reads as follows: TGTGCCAGCAGCCCTAGCGGGGGCAGCAACAATGAGCAGTTCTTC. Its product reads: CASSPSGGSNNEQFF. This receptor chain uses TRBV14 and TRBJ2-1; 10 junctional bases match TRBD2. Trimming accounts for 4 bases at V and 5 bases at J, while the number of junction bases matched to no gene is 5. Per the germline V gene, SGHDN is the CDR1 and FVKESK is the CDR2. There are 15 amino acids in the CDR3, from cysteine to phenylalanine inclusive. Only CDR3 DNA remains: 45 bases, in frame from the first base.